A single sample gave rise to the 18 T cell receptor beta chains below, sequenced in a study of cytomegalovirus exposure and HLA in healthy donors. 13 Jbeta primers and 60 Vbeta primers were used for the PCR. TCRdb keeps only in-frame clones here, not all; method: immunoSEQ multiplex PCR. Here the sample spans approximately 22,000 clones, 60% to 80% being singletons. Sequenced sample: PBMCs. All receptors come from a man in his sixties in good health and CMV-seronegative.

This chain connects TRBV5-5 to TRBJ2-1; 9 bases are shared with TRBD1. Losses at the gene ends were 3 bases for V and 9 bases for J; bases not matched to a gene: 10. This CDR3 region has 15 residues. Germline loops: CDR1 SGHKS, CDR2 YYEKEE (reference sequence). The CDR3 region is CASSSPWTGAGEQFF. CDR3 nucleotides: TGTGCCAGCAGCTCCCCATGGACAGGGGCTGGTGAGCAGTTCTTC.

The chain uses TRBV7-9 and TRBJ2-3; the D is unclear. The CDR3 runs to 14 residues. Germline assignment: CDR1 SEHNR and CDR2 FQNEAQ (reference sequence). The V end was cut by 3 bases, the J end by 0 bases, with 7 bases between. The CDR3 nucleotides read TGTGCCAGCAGCTTTGTCGGGAGCACAGATACGCAGTATTTT. This codes for CASSFVGSTDTQYF.

The chain links TRBV11-1 to TRBJ2-4, with D possibly being TRBD1 (6 bases). Deletions cut 5 bases from V and 6 bases from J, with 20 bases between. CDR1 is SGHAT and CDR2 is FQDESV in the germline V gene (reference sequence). The CDR3 runs 16 residues. This CDR3 is CASSPRGWLAGNIQYF. In nucleotides, the CDR3 is TGTGCCAGCAGCCCGAGGGGGTGGCTAGCCGGAAACATTCAGTACTTC. The entire variable domain, with the rest obtained from reference TRBV11-1 and TRBJ2-4, is as follows: EAEVAQSPRYKITEKSQAVAFWCDPISGHATLYWYRQILGQGPELLVQFQDESVVDDSQLPKDRFSAERLKGVDSTLKIQPAELGDSAMYLCASSPRGWLAGNIQYFGAGTRLSVL.

The chain uses TRBV15 and TRBJ1-1, with D perhaps matching TRBD1 (6 bases). Looked up from germline, CDR1 is LNHNV and CDR2 is YYDKDF (reference sequence). There are 14 residues in the CDR3. Trimming cost V 5 bases and J 8 bases, with 18 bases left between them. The CDR3 DNA is TGTGCCACCAGCCCCCGGACAGACAGGCCAGAAGCTTTCTTT. Translated, it gives CATSPRTDRPEAFF. The whole variable domain, remainder taken from reference TRBV15 and TRBJ1-1, is DAMVIQNPRYQVTQFGKPVTLSCSQTLNHNVMYWYQQKSSQAPKLLFHYYDKDFNNEADTPDNFQSRRPNTSFCFLDIRSPGLGDTAMYLCATSPRTDRPEAFFGQGTRLTVV.

V usage is TRBV5-1 and J usage is TRBJ2-2, with 9 bases fitting TRBD2. V trimming: 7 bases; J trimming: 6 bases; junction bases outside the gene matches: 7. Germline CDR1 SGHRS, CDR2 YFSETQ. CDR3 length: 14 amino acids. CDR3 region: CASAGGSAPGELFF. CDR3 DNA: TGCGCCAGCGCGGGAGGGTCAGCTCCCGGGGAGCTGTTTTTT.

This clone is a singleton in its sample. The chain joins TRBV29-1 to TRBJ2-1; the D gene is possibly TRBD1 (5 bases). Germline CDR1 SQVTM, CDR2 ANQGSEA. The V and J ends lost 1 base and 6 bases respectively, with 25 bases between them. The CDR3 spans 18 residues. The CDR3 spells CSVEGPLHQGGSLNEQFF. CDR3 nucleotides: TGCAGCGTTGAAGGACCCCTCCACCAGGGTGGTTCGCTCAATGAGCAGTTCTTC.

Of note for this clone: This specimen includes other DNA sequences encoding the same CDR3. V usage is TRBV18 and J usage is TRBJ2-7, with 9 bases identical to TRBD2. Per the germline V gene, CDR1 is KGHSH and CDR2 is LQKENI. There are 14 residues in the CDR3. The J segment lost 5 bases and the V segment lost 1 base, leaving 3 bases of the junction unmatched. CDR3 coding DNA: TGTGCCAGCTCACCACGTGCGGGAGGGGACGAGCAGTACTTC. Translated: CASSPRAGGDEQYF.

The chain links TRBV9 to TRBJ1-3; tentatively, D is TRBD1 (5 bases). Trimming took 4 bases from V and 0 from J, leaving 11 bases between them. This CDR3 comprises 15 residues. CDR1 and CDR2 from the germline V gene are SGDLS and YYNGEE. The CDR3 spells CASSLAGNSGNTIYF. The CDR3 coding sequence is TGTGCCAGCAGCCTGGCAGGGAACTCTGGAAACACCATATATTTT.

The chain combines TRBV5-1 with TRBJ2-5; D is uncertain. Germline-derived CDR1 and CDR2 are SGHRS and YFSETQ. V was shortened by 4 bases and J by 4 bases, with 11 bases between the two germline ends. The CDR3 has 13 amino acids. In DNA form, the CDR3 reads TGCGCCAGCAGCGAGGAGATATCAGAGACCCAGTACTTC. It codes for CASSEEISETQYF.

The rearrangement links TRBV30 to TRBJ1-1; a possible D gene is TRBD1 (6 bases). The CDR3 is made up of 14 amino acids. The V and J ends lost 3 bases and 6 bases respectively, with 17 bases between them. CDR1 and CDR2 from the germline V gene are GTSNPN and SVGIG (reference sequence). CDR3 nucleotide sequence: TGTGCCTGGAGGCCCCAAGGGGGGGCCGCTGAAGCTTTCTTT. It encodes CAWRPQGGAAEAFF.

V gene TRBV7-2 combines with J gene TRBJ2-5; perhaps TRBD2 as D (6 bases). V lost 5 bases, J lost 4 bases, and 14 bases lay in between. The germline V gene has CDR1 SGHTA and CDR2 FQGNSA. This CDR3 has 14 amino acids. This CDR3 reads CASSRSGRGETQYF. The CDR3 bases are TGTGCCAGCAGCAGGTCCGGGCGGGGAGAGACCCAGTACTTC.

The chain joins TRBV5-8 to TRBJ1-6, with D tentatively TRBD1 (6 bases). CDR3 size: 17 residues. CDR1 and CDR2 from the germline V gene are SGHTS and YDEGEE. Between the trimmed V and J ends, which lost 1 base and 0 bases, there was a span of 11 bases. The CDR3 loop is CASSLYQGSSYNSPLHF. Written as DNA, the CDR3 is TGTGCCAGCAGCTTGTATCAGGGGAGCTCCTATAATTCACCCCTCCACTTT.

The V and J genes are TRBV5-1 and TRBJ2-3, with 14 positions matching TRBD2. CDR3 length: 20 amino acids. Germline trimming cut 3 bases from V and 0 bases from J; bases unmatched to any gene: 12. CDR1 and CDR2 from the germline V gene are SGHRS and YFSETQ. CDR3 bases: TGCGCCAGCAGCTGGGCTGGGGGGACTAGCGGGGGATTTAGCACAGATACGCAGTATTTT. This sequence encodes CASSWAGGTSGGFSTDTQYF.

As for this clone: At one of its ends the junction is not consistent with the germline gene, which may arise from a read error. The CDR3 nucleotides are TGTTCCAGCAGGCCTGCCGGGACAGGGAACTACGAGCAGTACTTC. Amino acid sequence: CSSRPAGTGNYEQYF. The rearrangement joins TRBV28 to TRBJ2-7, with 9 bases lining up with TRBD1. The V gene's germline CDR1 is MDHEN and CDR2 SYDVKM. CDR3 size: 15 residues. The whole variable domain, remainder taken from reference TRBV28 and TRBJ2-7, is DVKVTQSSRYLVKRTGEKVFLECVQDMDHENMFWYRQDPGLGLRLIYFSYDVKMKEKGDIPEGYSVSREKKERFSLILESASTNQTSMYLCSSRPAGTGNYEQYFGPGTRLTVT.

The V and J genes are TRBV2 and TRBJ2-7; 7 bases match TRBD2. CDR1 is SNHLY and CDR2 is FYNNEI in the germline V gene. CDR3 length: 14 amino acids. V lost 8 bases, J lost 6 bases, and 13 bases stayed unmatched. The CDR3 spells CASRGEGVGSEQYF. CDR3 nucleotide sequence: TGTGCCAGCCGAGGGGAGGGCGTGGGGAGCGAGCAGTACTTC.

This sequence joins TRBV27 and TRBJ2-7; 14 nucleotides align to TRBD2. The CDR3 loop spans 15 amino acids. Losses at the gene ends were 5 bases for V and 7 bases for J; bases not matched to a gene: 7. Germline CDR1 MNHEY, CDR2 SMNVEV (reference sequence). The CDR3 protein is CASSPRLAGGYEQYF. CDR3 in DNA: TGTGCCAGCAGTCCGCGACTAGCGGGAGGGTATGAGCAGTACTTC.

The V and J genes are TRBV7-9 and TRBJ1-1, with 7 bases identical to TRBD1. The CDR3 has 15 amino acids. Germline trimming cut 4 bases from V and 3 bases from J; bases unmatched to any gene: 8. Germline values: CDR1 SEHNR, CDR2 FQNEAQ (reference sequence). This CDR3 reads CASSWAGTVHTEAFF. The CDR3 bases are TGTGCCAGCAGCTGGGCCGGGACAGTTCACACTGAAGCTTTCTTT.

This rearrangement joins TRBV29-1 to TRBJ2-4; 9 nucleotides agree with TRBD1. The V and J ends lost 3 bases and 8 bases, in that order; junction bases with no gene match: 5. The CDR3 is made up of 13 amino acids. Germline V gene sequence: CDR1 SQVTM, CDR2 ANQGSEA. CDR3 amino acids: CSVDPGQGYIQYF. CDR3 DNA: TGCAGCGTTGACCCGGGACAGGGATACATTCAGTACTTC.